Below, 30 T cell receptor beta chains from the same sample are listed, as sequenced in a study of T cells in Graves' hyperthyroidism and ophthalmopathy. RNA transcripts provided the source from which TCR beta CDR3 regions were amplified. Initially, a first-round RT-PCR of the TCR CDR3 employed the HTBI primer set. TCRdb re-called the multiplex PCR reads with MiXCR, one entry per CDR3 protein. The table shows under 300,000 distinct CDR3 sequences, with 22% occurring only once. Sample: blood. These TCRs come from a young man with Graves' ophthalmopathy.

This clonotype showed up just a few times. The chain links TRBV15 to TRBJ1-5; D is uncertain. Germline values: CDR1 LNHNV, CDR2 YYDKDF (reference sequence). Trimming stripped 0 bases from V and 2 bases from J, with 14 bases between. The CDR3 is made up of 17 amino acids. The DNA of the CDR3 is TGTGCCACCAGCAGAGATTCTCTGGTCGCTGGCAATCAGCCCCAGCATTTT. Its translation: CATSRDSLVAGNQPQHF.

The V call is TRBV9, the J call TRBJ1-4, with D possibly being TRBD1 (5 bases). Germline CDR1 and CDR2: SGDLS and YYNGEE. Trimming shortened V by 2 bases and J by 2 bases, and 19 bases separated the two germline ends. The CDR3 length is 18 residues. The CDR3 DNA reads TGTGCCAGCAGCGTCGGACAACTGTCTACTTCCACTAATGAAAAACTGTTTTTT. Translated: CASSVGQLSTSTNEKLFF.

This clonotype appeared a few times. The chain carries TRBV20-1 and TRBJ1-5; TRBD1 matches 7 bases. J gave up 2 bases and V 1 base, and 5 bases lay outside the gene matches. The germline V gene encodes CDR1 DFQATT and CDR2 SNEGSKA (reference sequence). This CDR3 comprises 15 residues. This CDR3 reads CSARVAGGGNQPQHF. Here the CDR3 DNA reads TGCAGTGCTAGAGTGGCAGGGGGAGGCAATCAGCCCCAGCATTTT.

This clonotype was counted a few times. The genes are TRBV15 and TRBJ2-5; tentative D call: TRBD1 (5 bases). CDR3 length: 15 amino acids. Trimming left V 0 bases short and J 5 bases short, with 13 bases between. Germline assignment: CDR1 LNHNV and CDR2 YYDKDF (reference sequence). This chain's CDR3 is CATSREGLVGETQYF. The CDR3 DNA reads TGTGCCACCAGCAGAGAGGGGCTAGTAGGGGAGACCCAGTACTTC.

This clonotype was picked up a small number of times. This rearrangement joins TRBV7-8 to TRBJ2-2; 9 bases match TRBD1. CDR1 and CDR2 (germline): SGHVS, FQNEAQ. The length of the CDR3 is 16 residues. V was pared by 5 bases and J by 4 bases, with 8 bases of the junction left unmatched. CDR3 sequence: CASSPRDRDVTGELFF. CDR3 in DNA: TGTGCCAGCAGCCCCCGGGACAGGGACGTCACCGGGGAGCTGTTTTTT.

Concerning this clonotype itself: This may stem from a read error, because a much larger clone lies one nucleotide away. The chain combines TRBV30 with TRBJ2-1; D is ambiguous. CDR1 and CDR2 from the germline V gene are GTSNPN and SVGIG (reference sequence). V dropped 5 bases and J dropped 10 bases, with 15 bases sitting between them. The CDR3 loop spans 12 amino acids. Here the CDR3 DNA reads TGTGCCTGGGGTAGGACCGTCGACGAGCAGTTCTTC. This gives the protein CAWGRTVDEQFF. The full variable domain, completed using reference TRBV30 and TRBJ2-1, is SQTIHQWPATLVQPVGSPLSLECTVEGTSNPNLYWYRQAAGRGLQLLFYSVGIGQISSEVPQNLSASRPQDRQFILSSKKLLLSDSGFYLCAWGRTVDEQFFGPGTRLTVL.

This clonotype was seen repeatedly, ten times or more. J is TRBJ2-7 and V is TRBV18; the D is unclear. V lost 5 bases to trimming and J lost 5 bases, with 10 bases between them. The V gene's germline CDR1 is KGHSH and CDR2 LQKENI. The CDR3 extends over 12 amino acids. The CDR3 reads CASSEPDDEQYF. In DNA form, the CDR3 reads TGTGCCAGCTCAGAACCTGACGACGAGCAGTACTTC.

The chain joins TRBV2 to TRBJ1-1; 10 bases are shared with TRBD1. J was trimmed by 1 base and V by 7 bases; bases with no gene match: 3. CDR3 size: 14 residues. Germline CDR1 reads SNHLY; CDR2 reads FYNNEI. The CDR3 region has the DNA TGTGCCAGCACGCGACAGGGGGCGAACACTGAAGCTTTCTTT. Translation: CASTRQGANTEAFF.

In this sample, this clonotype turned up a few times. The rearrangement links TRBV20-1 to TRBJ1-5; D may be TRBD1 (6 bases). The CDR3 runs 14 residues. Germline V gene sequence: CDR1 DFQATT, CDR2 SNEGSKA (reference sequence). V shed 6 bases and J shed 2 bases, with 14 bases lying between them. CDR3 loop: CSATGGGGNQPQHF. For the CDR3, the DNA is TGCAGTGCGACCGGGGGCGGGGGCAATCAGCCCCAGCATTTT.

The V and J genes are TRBV5-1 and TRBJ2-3; 13 bases fit TRBD2. Germline lookup yields CDR1 SGHRS and CDR2 YFSETQ. The ends lost 4 bases at V and 9 bases at J; junction bases unmatched: 11. This CDR3 has 16 amino acids. The CDR3: CASSPVTSGRAGTQYF. As DNA, the CDR3 is TGCGCCAGCAGCCCCGTTACTAGCGGGAGGGCCGGGACGCAGTATTTT.

This clonotype was observed at least ten times. This chain links TRBV20-1 with TRBJ1-2; possible D gene TRBD1, 5 bases. CDR1 DFQATT and CDR2 SNEGSKA come from the germline V gene (reference sequence). The CDR3 covers 13 residues. The V and J ends lost 3 bases and 6 bases respectively, with 14 bases between them. The CDR3 nucleotides read TGCAGTGCTAGCGGGACGGGAAGGAATGGCTACACCTTC. Translated, it gives CSASGTGRNGYTF.

Regarding this clonotype: A read error is possible here, since a much larger clone lies one base away. V is TRBV6-1 and J is TRBJ1-2; possibly TRBD1 for D (6 bases). Germline values: CDR1 MNHNS, CDR2 SASEGT. The CDR3 runs to 14 residues. DNA of the CDR3: TGTGCCTGCAGGACGACAACAGGGAACTATGGCTACACCTTC. Amino acids: CACRTTTGNYGYTF.

This clonotype was detected ten times or more. The V and J genes are TRBV7-3 and TRBJ2-3; no firm D call. Trimming stripped 2 bases from V and 1 base from J, with 7 bases between. The germline V gene encodes CDR1 SGHTA and CDR2 FQGTGA. The CDR3 sequence is 14 residues long. CDR3 nucleotides: TGTGCCAGCAGCTTATTACACGGCACAGATACGCAGTATTTT. As protein: CASSLLHGTDTQYF. Full variable domain (missing parts from reference TRBV7-3 and TRBJ2-3): GAGVSQTPSNKVTEKGKYVELRCDPISGHTALYWYRQSLGQGPEFLIYFQGTGAADDSGLPNDRFFAVRPEGSVSTLKIQRTERGDSAVYLCASSLLHGTDTQYFGPGTRLTVL.

This clonotype was recorded at least ten times. This chain links TRBV7-6 with TRBJ2-7, with 14 bases that match TRBD2. CDR3 length: 16 amino acids. Germline V gene sequence: CDR1 SGHVS, CDR2 FNYEAQ. V trimming: 1 base; J trimming: 3 bases; junction bases outside the gene matches: 2. CDR3 bases: TGTGCCAGCAGCTTAGGGGGGACTAGCGGGAGCTACGAGCAGTACTTC. This translates into CASSLGGTSGSYEQYF.

This clonotype came up a few times. The chain has TRBV5-1 and TRBJ2-5; 8 bases agree with TRBD2. The CDR3 sequence is 15 residues long. Per the germline V gene, CDR1 is SGHRS and CDR2 is YFSETQ. The ends lost 1 base at V and 5 bases at J; junction bases unmatched: 7. The CDR3 coding sequence is TGCGCCAGCAGCTTGACGGGAGGGGTACTGGAGACCCAGTACTTC. The encoded protein is CASSLTGGVLETQYF. Drawing the rest from reference TRBV5-1 and TRBJ2-5, the complete variable domain is KAGVTQTPRYLIKTRGQQVTLSCSPISGHRSVSWYQQTPGQGLQFLFEYFSETQRNKGNFPGRFSGRQFSNSRSEMNVSTLELGDSALYLCASSLTGGVLETQYFGPGTRLLVL.

This clonotype has just a few counts. The J gene is TRBJ2-7, the V gene TRBV4-1; D may be TRBD1 (7 bases). V gave up 3 bases and J gave up 2 bases, with 17 bases separating them. This CDR3 has 16 amino acids. Germline-derived CDR1 and CDR2 are MGHRA and YSYEKL. CDR3 amino acids: CASSQGRGQRAYEQYF. The DNA for the CDR3 is TGCGCCAGCAGCCAGGGTCGGGGACAGCGGGCCTACGAGCAGTACTTC.

The table lists this clonotype with many counts. CDR3 protein: CSARARVAGTGELFF. The CDR3, as DNA: TGCAGTGCTAGAGCCCGAGTAGCGGGAACCGGGGAGCTGTTTTTT. The chain has TRBV20-1 and TRBJ2-2, with 8 bases matching TRBD2. The CDR3 is made up of 15 amino acids. Germline V CDR1 and CDR2: DFQATT, SNEGSKA (reference sequence). Trimming took 1 base from V and 5 from J; bases not matched to a gene: 6.

This rearrangement joins TRBV11-2 to TRBJ2-3; the match to TRBD2 covers 11 bases. In germline, CDR1 is SGHAT, CDR2 FQNNGV. The CDR3 is made up of 15 amino acids. J gave up 2 bases and V 5 bases, and 3 bases lay outside the gene matches. CDR3 coding DNA: TGTGCCAGCAGCCTGGGACTAGCGGACACAGATACGCAGTATTTT. It translates to CASSLGLADTDTQYF. The full variable domain, in which reference TRBV11-2 and TRBJ2-3 provide the parts outside the CDR3, is EAGVAQSPRYKIIEKRQSVAFWCNPISGHATLYWYQQILGQGPKLLIQFQNNGVVDDSQLPKDRFSAERLKGVDSTLKIQPAKLEDSAVYLCASSLGLADTDTQYFGPGTRLTVL.

The J gene is TRBJ2-7, the V gene TRBV10-1; 10 bases line up with TRBD2. Germline V gene sequence: CDR1 WNHNN, CDR2 SYGVQD (reference sequence). The CDR3 length is 15 residues. The V segment lost 2 bases and the J segment 6 bases; nucleotides outside the gene matches: 7. CDR3 residues: CASSEVGTSVGEQYF. DNA of the CDR3: TGCGCCAGCAGTGAGGTGGGGACTAGCGTAGGCGAGCAGTACTTC.

This chain joins TRBV4-2 and TRBJ2-2, with 8 nucleotides matching TRBD2. The CDR3 totals 17 residues. Losses at the gene ends were 0 bases for V and 4 bases for J; bases not matched to a gene: 7. Germline V lookup: CDR1 LGHNA, CDR2 YNFKEQ. The CDR3 DNA sequence: TGTGCCAGCAGCCAAGAAGAGCGGGAGATCCTCACCGGGGAGCTGTTTTTT. This gives the protein CASSQEEREILTGELFF.

This chain joins TRBV27 and TRBJ2-7; D is ambiguous. The germline gives CDR1 MNHEY, CDR2 SMNVEV (reference sequence). The V and J ends lost 0 bases and 4 bases respectively, with 7 bases between them. This CDR3 spans 13 amino acids. The CDR3 loop is CASSLSAQYEQYF. DNA of the CDR3: TGTGCCAGCAGTTTATCTGCACAGTACGAGCAGTACTTC.

At least ten counts were recorded for this clonotype. The chain has TRBV20-1 and TRBJ1-2; 7 positions match TRBD1. There are 13 residues in the CDR3. Germline CDR1 reads DFQATT; CDR2 reads SNEGSKA (reference sequence). Losses at the gene ends were 6 bases for V and 2 bases for J; bases not matched to a gene: 6. The CDR3 region is CSAGGQPNYGYTF. CDR3 sequence (DNA): TGCAGTGCGGGGGGACAGCCGAACTATGGCTACACCTTC.

The chain is built from TRBV6-5 and TRBJ2-1; a possible D gene is TRBD2 (6 bases). Trimming took off 0 bases at V and 7 bases at J, with 16 bases between the two ends. The V gene's germline CDR1 is MNHEY and CDR2 SVGAGI. The CDR3 loop spans 16 amino acids. In DNA form, the CDR3 reads TGTGCCAGCAGTTACTCGGGAGCGGGCGCGAGGAATGAGCAGTTCTTC. It encodes CASSYSGAGARNEQFF.

The chain couples TRBV7-9 to TRBJ1-2; tentatively, D is TRBD1 (6 bases). V dropped 4 bases and J dropped 5 bases, with 20 bases sitting between them. Germline lookup yields CDR1 SEHNR and CDR2 FQNEAQ (reference sequence). The CDR3 runs to 16 residues. The CDR3 DNA reads TGTGCCAGCAGCTCGGGTGGACAGTCGGTCCGGTATGGCTACACCTTC. This encodes CASSSGGQSVRYGYTF.

This chain connects TRBV20-1 to TRBJ2-3; possible D gene TRBD2, 6 bases. Trimming shortened V by 4 bases and J by 2 bases, and 16 bases separated the two germline ends. There are 15 residues in the CDR3. The germline CDR1 and CDR2 sequences are DFQATT and SNEGSKA (reference sequence). CDR3 sequence reads: CSAITSAGYTDTQYF. The CDR3 bases are TGCAGTGCTATCACATCAGCGGGTTACACAGATACGCAGTATTTT.

This sequence joins TRBV24-1 and TRBJ1-2; TRBD1 aligns across 7 bases. CDR1 and CDR2 from the germline V gene are KGHDR and SFDVKD. The CDR3 loop spans 14 amino acids. The J segment lost 8 bases and the V segment lost 4 bases, leaving 9 bases of the junction unmatched. This CDR3 is CATSDLTGYGGYTF. CDR3 DNA: TGTGCCACCAGTGACCTGACAGGGTACGGGGGCTACACCTTC.

This clonotype was counted between two and nine times. The V gene is TRBV29-1, the J gene TRBJ1-2; no clear D gene. The CDR3 sequence is 11 residues long. CDR1 and CDR2 (germline): SQVTM, ANQGSEA. V was pared by 6 bases and J by 2 bases, with 7 bases between. CDR3 sequence reads: CSVSENYGYTF. For the CDR3, the DNA is TGCAGCGTCTCAGAAAACTATGGCTACACCTTC.

The chain carries TRBV20-1 and TRBJ1-1; the D gene is possibly TRBD1 (6 bases). The germline V gene encodes CDR1 DFQATT and CDR2 SNEGSKA (reference sequence). The CDR3 sequence is 13 residues long. The ends were cut back, 6 bases at V and 0 bases at J, with 11 bases in the middle. The DNA of the CDR3 is TGCAGTGCAACTGGACAGATGAACACTGAAGCTTTCTTT. Residues: CSATGQMNTEAFF.

This clonotype was seen at least ten times. The chain uses TRBV13 and TRBJ2-3; D is ambiguous. The V end was cut by 2 bases, the J end by 2 bases, with 11 bases between. This CDR3 spans 15 amino acids. In germline, CDR1 is PRHDT, CDR2 FYEKMQ (reference sequence). CDR3 DNA: TGTGCCAGCAGCTTAAGGCACCTAATCACAGATACGCAGTATTTT. This encodes CASSLRHLITDTQYF.

The rearrangement uses TRBV11-3 and TRBJ2-5, with D possibly being TRBD1 or TRBD2 (5 bases each). CDR1 and CDR2 (germline): SGHNT, YENEEA. The CDR3 extends over 14 amino acids. Trimming stripped 6 bases from V and 2 bases from J, with 13 bases between. Here the CDR3 reads CASRAGTPQETQYF. The CDR3 nucleotides are TGTGCCAGCAGGGCTGGGACCCCACAAGAGACCCAGTACTTC. Using reference TRBV11-3 and TRBJ2-5 for the parts outside the CDR3, the full variable domain is EAGVVQSPRYKIIEKKQPVAFWCNPISGHNTLYWYLQNLGQGPELLIRYENEEAVDDSQLPKDRFSAERLKGVDSTLKIQPAELGDSAVYLCASRAGTPQETQYFGPGTRLLVL.